This TCR beta chain was sequenced for a study of blood T cell repertoires in COVID-19. For the study at large: The United States, Italy and Spain were the sources of the acute and convalescent COVID-19 samples. T cells, B-cell-depleted T cells, or PBMCs supplied cDNA or gDNA.

Sequencing was performed with immunoSEQ multiplex PCR; in TCRdb, only in-frame clones are kept and a portion is missing. The sample records 150,000 to 170,000 clones, 70% to 85% being singletons. This TCR was recovered from a woman aged 55-69 years with acute or convalescent COVID-19. The sample taken for sequencing was peripheral blood.

The DNA for the CDR3 is TGTGCCAGCAGCCTCTGGACAGTTTCCTATGGCTACACCTTC. Translation gives CASSLWTVSYGYTF. V usage is TRBV5-8 and J usage is TRBJ1-2; D perhaps matches TRBD1 (6 bases). CDR3 length equals 14 residues. The germline V gene has CDR1 SGHTS and CDR2 YDEGEE. Trimming shortened V by 4 bases and J by 4 bases, and 14 bases separated the two germline ends.